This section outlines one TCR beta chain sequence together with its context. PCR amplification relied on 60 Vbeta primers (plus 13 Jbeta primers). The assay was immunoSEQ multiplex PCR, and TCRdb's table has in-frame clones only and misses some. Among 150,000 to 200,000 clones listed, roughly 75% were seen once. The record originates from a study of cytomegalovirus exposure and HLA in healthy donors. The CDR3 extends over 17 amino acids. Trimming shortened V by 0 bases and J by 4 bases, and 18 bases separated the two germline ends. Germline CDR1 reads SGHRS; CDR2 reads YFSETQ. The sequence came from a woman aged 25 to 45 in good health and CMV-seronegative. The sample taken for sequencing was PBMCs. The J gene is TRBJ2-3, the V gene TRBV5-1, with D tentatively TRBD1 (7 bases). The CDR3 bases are TGCGCCAGCAGCTTGGATAGCAGGGGGGTTGGCGCAGATACGCAGTATTTT. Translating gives CASSLDSRGVGADTQYF.